Given below is one T cell receptor (beta chain) in context. Libraries were made from RNA as TCR cDNA, using a modified protocol. TCRdb reanalysed the 5' RACE reads using MiXCR and keeps one entry per CDR3 protein. This sample yields fewer than 450,000 distinct CDR3 sequences, of which around 30% are seen a single time; approximately 6.6% belongs to the top ten. This record belongs to a study of identical twins' blood T cells. The V gene's germline CDR1 is LGHDT and CDR2 YNNKEL (reference sequence). The CDR3 spans 17 residues. The germline V and J ends were trimmed by 0 bases and 0 bases, with 9 bases remaining between them.

The sample was PBMCs. The chain employs TRBV3-1 and TRBJ1-6; no definite D call. This clonotype originated in a woman aged 18 to 50 in good health. The DNA of the CDR3 is TGTGCCAGCAGCCAAGACGGACGGAGCTCCTATAATTCACCCCTCCACTTT. This gives the protein CASSQDGRSSYNSPLHF.